Listed below are T cell receptor beta chains from one sample, sequenced in a study of identifying expanded T cells in peripheral blood. Profiling relied on immunoSEQ multiplex PCR, and the TCRdb table lists in-frame clones only, not all of them. The sample records under 70,000 clones, around 87% being singletons. The specimen was blood. These receptors were taken from a person between 18 and 70 years old in good health. CDR3s include the opening cysteine and the closing phenylalanine or tryptophan. Each record gives: J gene, CDR3 length, D gene, V gene, clone size, CDR3 protein, CDR3 DNA. D genes are given only for firm matches. Clone size is stated in some rows and not others, as once, few, many or a class when expanded.

j_call: TRBJ2-2; cdr3_length: 16; d_call: TRBD1; v_call: TRBV5-6; clone_size: -; cdr3_aa: CASSLVRTGGGGELFF; cdr3_nt: TGTGCCAGCAGCTTGGTACGGACAGGGGGCGGCGGGGAGCTGTTTTTT
j_call: TRBJ2-7; cdr3_length: 15; d_call: TRBD1; v_call: TRBV28; clone_size: -; cdr3_aa: CASSLPGTAVYEQYF; cdr3_nt: TGTGCCAGCAGTTTGCCGGGGACAGCGGTCTACGAGCAGTACTTC
j_call: TRBJ2-3; cdr3_length: 14; d_call: -; v_call: TRBV6-6; clone_size: -; cdr3_aa: CASSYSGGRDTQYF; cdr3_nt: TGTGCCAGCAGTTACTCGGGGGGAAGAGATACGCAGTATTTT
j_call: TRBJ2-2; cdr3_length: 15; d_call: -; v_call: TRBV6-4; clone_size: few; cdr3_aa: CASSDGDPNTGELFF; cdr3_nt: TGTGCCAGCAGTGACGGAGACCCCAACACCGGGGAGCTGTTTTTT
j_call: TRBJ1-2; cdr3_length: 16; d_call: -; v_call: TRBV28; clone_size: once; cdr3_aa: CASSFGLKDGNYGYTF; cdr3_nt: TGTGCCAGCAGTTTTGGCCTGAAAGATGGTAACTATGGCTACACCTTC
j_call: TRBJ2-3; cdr3_length: 14; d_call: TRBD1; v_call: TRBV7-2; clone_size: -; cdr3_aa: CASSPGGRTDTQYF; cdr3_nt: TGTGCCAGCAGCCCAGGGGGACGCACAGATACGCAGTATTTT
j_call: TRBJ1-2; cdr3_length: 15; d_call: TRBD1; v_call: TRBV11-2; clone_size: -; cdr3_aa: CASSLGGTGIYGYTF; cdr3_nt: TGTGCCAGCAGCTTAGGTGGGACAGGGATCTATGGCTACACCTTC
j_call: TRBJ2-7; cdr3_length: 14; d_call: -; v_call: TRBV28; clone_size: -; cdr3_aa: CASSFGNRDYEQYF; cdr3_nt: TGTGCCAGCAGTTTTGGTAACAGGGATTACGAGCAGTACTTC
j_call: TRBJ2-1; cdr3_length: 14; d_call: -; v_call: TRBV14; clone_size: -; cdr3_aa: CASSQGWGYNEQFF; cdr3_nt: TGTGCCAGCAGCCAGGGATGGGGGTACAATGAGCAGTTCTTC
j_call: TRBJ2-5; cdr3_length: 11; d_call: -; v_call: TRBV6-5; clone_size: -; cdr3_aa: CASSLHGTQYF; cdr3_nt: TGTGCCAGCAGTCTCCATGGGACCCAGTACTTC
j_call: TRBJ2-1; cdr3_length: 15; d_call: TRBD1; v_call: TRBV27; clone_size: -; cdr3_aa: CASSHRGSSYNEQFF; cdr3_nt: TGTGCCAGCTCCCACAGGGGAAGCTCCTACAATGAGCAGTTCTTC
j_call: TRBJ2-3; cdr3_length: 13; d_call: TRBD1; v_call: TRBV10-1; clone_size: once; cdr3_aa: CASSPGGKDTQYF; cdr3_nt: TGCGCCAGCAGCCCAGGGGGCAAAGATACGCAGTATTTT
j_call: TRBJ1-2; cdr3_length: 15; d_call: TRBD1; v_call: TRBV18; clone_size: -; cdr3_aa: CASSPGQGEGYGYTF; cdr3_nt: TGTGCCAGCTCACCAGGGCAGGGGGAAGGCTATGGCTACACCTTC
j_call: TRBJ2-1; cdr3_length: 15; d_call: TRBD2; v_call: TRBV7-9; clone_size: -; cdr3_aa: CASSQLAGVYNEQFF; cdr3_nt: TGTGCCAGCAGTCAACTAGCGGGAGTCTACAATGAGCAGTTCTTC
j_call: TRBJ2-7; cdr3_length: 14; d_call: -; v_call: TRBV13; clone_size: -; cdr3_aa: CASSYSPESYEQYF; cdr3_nt: TGTGCCAGCAGCTATAGCCCGGAGTCCTACGAGCAGTACTTC
j_call: TRBJ1-1; cdr3_length: 15; d_call: -; v_call: TRBV5-4; clone_size: -; cdr3_aa: CASSLSRGAGTEAFF; cdr3_nt: TGTGCCAGCAGCTTGTCCAGGGGCGCTGGCACTGAAGCTTTCTTT
j_call: TRBJ1-3; cdr3_length: 20; d_call: -; v_call: TRBV6-4; clone_size: -; cdr3_aa: CASSADPDLSRHPSGNTIYF; cdr3_nt: TGTGCCAGCAGTGCCGACCCGGACCTATCTCGCCATCCCTCTGGAAACACCATATATTTT
j_call: TRBJ2-7; cdr3_length: 17; d_call: -; v_call: TRBV7-9; clone_size: -; cdr3_aa: CASSSNRGGRVFDEQYF; cdr3_nt: TGTGCCAGCAGCTCGAACAGGGGCGGGAGAGTTTTCGACGAGCAGTACTTC
j_call: TRBJ2-5; cdr3_length: 13; d_call: TRBD1; v_call: TRBV29-1; clone_size: -; cdr3_aa: CSALTGDVETQYF; cdr3_nt: TGCAGCGCCCTTACAGGGGACGTAGAGACCCAGTACTTC
j_call: TRBJ2-1; cdr3_length: 19; d_call: TRBD1; v_call: TRBV23-1; clone_size: medium-sized; cdr3_aa: CASSQSGQGGILSYNEQFF; cdr3_nt: TGCGCCAGCAGTCAATCGGGACAGGGGGGAATCCTATCCTACAATGAGCAGTTCTTC
j_call: TRBJ2-7; cdr3_length: 12; d_call: -; v_call: TRBV2; clone_size: -; cdr3_aa: CASSERSYEQYF; cdr3_nt: TGTGCCAGCAGTGAACGGTCCTACGAGCAGTACTTC
j_call: TRBJ2-7; cdr3_length: 15; d_call: TRBD1; v_call: TRBV5-1; clone_size: -; cdr3_aa: CASSLAEGQGSEQYF; cdr3_nt: TGCGCCAGCAGCTTGGCCGAGGGACAGGGTTCCGAGCAGTACTTC
j_call: TRBJ2-5; cdr3_length: 16; d_call: TRBD2; v_call: TRBV19; clone_size: -; cdr3_aa: CASSTGSGTSQETQYF; cdr3_nt: TGTGCCAGTAGCACTGGGAGCGGGACCTCCCAAGAGACCCAGTACTTC
j_call: TRBJ2-2; cdr3_length: 14; d_call: -; v_call: TRBV6-6; clone_size: -; cdr3_aa: CASSYGGGTGELFF; cdr3_nt: TGTGCCAGCAGTTACGGGGGAGGCACCGGGGAGCTGTTTTTT
j_call: TRBJ2-3; cdr3_length: 13; d_call: TRBD2; v_call: TRBV2; clone_size: -; cdr3_aa: CASILAGPDTQYF; cdr3_nt: TGTGCCAGCATCCTAGCGGGACCAGATACGCAGTATTTT
j_call: TRBJ1-1; cdr3_length: 17; d_call: -; v_call: TRBV18; clone_size: -; cdr3_aa: CASSPLRAVGMNTEAFF; cdr3_nt: TGTGCCAGCTCACCTCTAAGGGCCGTAGGGATGAACACTGAAGCTTTCTTT
j_call: TRBJ2-7; cdr3_length: 17; d_call: TRBD2; v_call: TRBV4-2; clone_size: once; cdr3_aa: CASSQINPGLAIGEQYF; cdr3_nt: TGTGCCAGCAGCCAGATTAACCCGGGACTAGCAATTGGCGAGCAGTACTTC
j_call: TRBJ1-3; cdr3_length: 11; d_call: -; v_call: TRBV25-1; clone_size: few; cdr3_aa: CASSELNTIYF; cdr3_nt: TGTGCCAGCAGTGAATTAAACACCATATATTTT
j_call: TRBJ2-3; cdr3_length: 16; d_call: -; v_call: TRBV5-4; clone_size: -; cdr3_aa: CASSLAVGTSTDTQYF; cdr3_nt: TGTGCCAGCAGCTTGGCGGTAGGGACTAGCACAGATACGCAGTATTTT
j_call: TRBJ1-2; cdr3_length: 16; d_call: -; v_call: TRBV18; clone_size: -; cdr3_aa: CASSPFGDLRNYGYTF; cdr3_nt: TGTGCCAGCTCACCGTTCGGGGACCTACGGAACTATGGCTACACCTTC
j_call: TRBJ2-2; cdr3_length: 14; d_call: -; v_call: TRBV4-3; clone_size: -; cdr3_aa: CASSQALYAGELFF; cdr3_nt: TGCGCCAGCAGCCAGGCACTTTATGCCGGGGAGCTGTTTTTT
j_call: TRBJ2-7; cdr3_length: 14; d_call: TRBD1; v_call: TRBV2; clone_size: few; cdr3_aa: CASTLGQSSYEQYF; cdr3_nt: TGTGCCAGCACCCTGGGACAGAGTTCCTACGAGCAGTACTTC
j_call: TRBJ1-1; cdr3_length: 14; d_call: -; v_call: TRBV30; clone_size: once; cdr3_aa: CAWTKGTGGPEAFF; cdr3_nt: TGTGCCTGGACTAAGGGTACGGGGGGCCCTGAAGCTTTCTTT
j_call: TRBJ2-5; cdr3_length: 15; d_call: -; v_call: TRBV5-1; clone_size: -; cdr3_aa: CASSLVSGRGETQYF; cdr3_nt: TGCGCCAGCAGCTTGGTGTCAGGGAGAGGGGAGACCCAGTACTTC
j_call: TRBJ2-5; cdr3_length: 15; d_call: -; v_call: TRBV4-1; clone_size: once; cdr3_aa: CASSQEPGDQGTQYF; cdr3_nt: TGCGCCAGCAGCCAAGAACCCGGGGACCAAGGGACCCAGTACTTC
j_call: TRBJ1-2; cdr3_length: 11; d_call: -; v_call: TRBV28; clone_size: -; cdr3_aa: CASRTNYGYTF; cdr3_nt: TGTGCCAGCCGTACTAACTATGGCTACACCTTC
j_call: TRBJ2-5; cdr3_length: 14; d_call: TRBD1; v_call: TRBV29-1; clone_size: -; cdr3_aa: CSVLPRTGQETQYF; cdr3_nt: TGCAGCGTTCTCCCCCGGACAGGGCAAGAGACCCAGTACTTC
j_call: TRBJ1-5; cdr3_length: 15; d_call: -; v_call: TRBV27; clone_size: few; cdr3_aa: CASSPSGPGEQPQHF; cdr3_nt: TGTGCCAGCAGTCCGAGTGGGCCGGGGGAACAGCCCCAGCATTTT
j_call: TRBJ2-7; cdr3_length: 16; d_call: -; v_call: TRBV6-5; clone_size: -; cdr3_aa: CASSSSWAHGPGEQYF; cdr3_nt: -
j_call: TRBJ2-3; cdr3_length: 13; d_call: -; v_call: TRBV5-1; clone_size: -; cdr3_aa: CASSLASRDTQYF; cdr3_nt: TGCGCCAGCAGCTTGGCCAGCAGGGATACGCAGTATTTT
j_call: TRBJ2-7; cdr3_length: 15; d_call: -; v_call: TRBV9; clone_size: -; cdr3_aa: CASSVGETGYYEQYF; cdr3_nt: TGTGCCAGCAGCGTAGGTGAGACAGGATACTACGAGCAGTACTTC
j_call: TRBJ2-7; cdr3_length: 14; d_call: -; v_call: TRBV7-2; clone_size: -; cdr3_aa: CASSFLTSSYEQYF; cdr3_nt: TGTGCCAGCAGCTTCTTGACTAGCTCCTACGAGCAGTACTTC